This T cell receptor beta chain was captured in a study of blood T cells in healthy people across ages. Study findings and constraints: PBMCs were not sorted, which prevented a conclusive comparison of naive versus antigen-experienced cells.

A second PCR of roughly 7 to 11 cycles used a sample-barcoded 5' primer and a J-beta primer mix. TCRdb re-called the 5' RACE reads with MiXCR, one entry per CDR3 protein. The top ten clones hold about a fifth of a sample with 650,000 to 800,000 distinct CDR3 sequences, 40% to 50% of them seen once. Those donating, healthy Caucasian individuals from Russia, were aged roughly 6 to 100. V was cut by 4 bases and J by 5 bases, with 14 bases left in between. There are 14 residues in the CDR3. On this clonotype: Its antigen is as yet unknown.

The clonotype was recovered from a man aged 55 to 70 in good health. The V gene is TRBV12-3 or TRBV12-4, the J gene TRBJ1-2, with D uncertain. Sequences were obtained from blood. The CDR3: CASSSVRLGYGYTF. The CDR3 region has the DNA TGTGCCAGCAGTTCGGTCCGATTGGGGTATGGCTACACCTTC.